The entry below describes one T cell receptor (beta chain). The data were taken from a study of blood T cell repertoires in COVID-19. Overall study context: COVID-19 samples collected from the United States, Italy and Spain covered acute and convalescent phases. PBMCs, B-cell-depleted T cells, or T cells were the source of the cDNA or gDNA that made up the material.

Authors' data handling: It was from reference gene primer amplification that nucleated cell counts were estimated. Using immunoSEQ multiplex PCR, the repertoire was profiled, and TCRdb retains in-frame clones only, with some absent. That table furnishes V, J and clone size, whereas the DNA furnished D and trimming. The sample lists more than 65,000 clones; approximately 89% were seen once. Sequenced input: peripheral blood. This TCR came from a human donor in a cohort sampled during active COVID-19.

The CDR3 protein is CSVVIRDRLYGYTF. DNA for the CDR3: TGCAGCGTTGTGATCCGGGACAGGCTTTATGGCTACACCTTC. The V call is TRBV29-1, the J call TRBJ1-2, with 8 bases lining up with TRBD1. V was pared by 4 bases and J by 5 bases, with 9 bases of the junction left unmatched. There are 14 residues in the CDR3. Germline lookup yields CDR1 SQVTM and CDR2 ANQGSEA.